This entry is about one T cell receptor (beta chain). Its antigen is not identified. This record comes from a study of CD8+ T cells in alopecia areata. Study-wide context: Oral tofacitinib (5 to 10 mg twice daily) was administered to treated patients. Severity scores in treated patients reflected the percentage of scalp affected.

Study results and limitations: Persistence during tofacitinib was seen for many expanded lesional clones in scalp and blood.

Specified treatment: oral pan-JAK inhibitor, 5-10 mg twice daily. Starting from PBMCs, sorting isolated CD4+ and CD8+ T cells. Looked up from germline, CDR1 is GTSNPN and CDR2 is SVGIG (reference sequence). The CDR3 covers 12 residues. Between the trimmed V and J ends, which lost 4 bases and 0 bases, there was a span of 7 bases. RNA extraction and reverse transcription yielded cDNA as sequencing template. Method: immunoSEQ multiplex PCR; TCRdb's copy keeps in-frame clones and lacks some. The sample holds about 140,000 clones; 70% to 90% are singletons and the top ten take roughly 13%. The J gene is TRBJ2-7, the V gene TRBV30, with unresolved D. Here the sequenced sample was CD8+ T cells sorted from blood, taken at week 4, from a patient treated with tofacitinib. This sequence originates from a human donor with alopecia areata. The chain's CDR3 is CAWTGVSYEQYF. CDR3 coding DNA: TGTGCCTGGACAGGCGTCTCCTACGAGCAGTACTTC.